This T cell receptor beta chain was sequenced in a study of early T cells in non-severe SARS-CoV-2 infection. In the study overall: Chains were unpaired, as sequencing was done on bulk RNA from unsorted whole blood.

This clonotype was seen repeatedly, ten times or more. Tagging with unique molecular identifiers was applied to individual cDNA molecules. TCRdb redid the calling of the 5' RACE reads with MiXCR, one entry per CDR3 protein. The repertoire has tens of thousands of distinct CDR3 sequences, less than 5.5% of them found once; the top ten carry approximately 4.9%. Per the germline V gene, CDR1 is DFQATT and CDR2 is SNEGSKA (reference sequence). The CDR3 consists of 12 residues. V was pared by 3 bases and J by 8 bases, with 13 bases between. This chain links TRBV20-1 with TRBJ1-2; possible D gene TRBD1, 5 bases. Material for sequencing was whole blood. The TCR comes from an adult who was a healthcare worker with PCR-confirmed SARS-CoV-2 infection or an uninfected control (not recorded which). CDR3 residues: CSASYWDGGYTF. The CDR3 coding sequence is TGCAGTGCTAGCTACTGGGACGGAGGCTACACCTTC.